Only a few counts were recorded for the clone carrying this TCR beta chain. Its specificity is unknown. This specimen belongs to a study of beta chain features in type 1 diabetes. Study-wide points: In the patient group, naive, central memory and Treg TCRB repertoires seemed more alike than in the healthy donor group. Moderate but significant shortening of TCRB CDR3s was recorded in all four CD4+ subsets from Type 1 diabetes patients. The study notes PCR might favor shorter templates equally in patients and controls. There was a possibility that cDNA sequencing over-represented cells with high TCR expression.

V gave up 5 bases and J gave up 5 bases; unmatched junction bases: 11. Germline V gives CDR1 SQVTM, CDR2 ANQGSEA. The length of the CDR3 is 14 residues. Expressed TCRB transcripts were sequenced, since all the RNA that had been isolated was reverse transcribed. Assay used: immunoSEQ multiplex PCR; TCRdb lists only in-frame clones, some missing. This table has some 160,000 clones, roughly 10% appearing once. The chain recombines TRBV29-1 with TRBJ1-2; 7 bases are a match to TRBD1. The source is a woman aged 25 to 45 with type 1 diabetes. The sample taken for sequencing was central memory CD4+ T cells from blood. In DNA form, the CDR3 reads TGCAGCGTTACCTTCGACAGGGTTTCATATGGCTACACCTTC. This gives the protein CSVTFDRVSYGYTF.